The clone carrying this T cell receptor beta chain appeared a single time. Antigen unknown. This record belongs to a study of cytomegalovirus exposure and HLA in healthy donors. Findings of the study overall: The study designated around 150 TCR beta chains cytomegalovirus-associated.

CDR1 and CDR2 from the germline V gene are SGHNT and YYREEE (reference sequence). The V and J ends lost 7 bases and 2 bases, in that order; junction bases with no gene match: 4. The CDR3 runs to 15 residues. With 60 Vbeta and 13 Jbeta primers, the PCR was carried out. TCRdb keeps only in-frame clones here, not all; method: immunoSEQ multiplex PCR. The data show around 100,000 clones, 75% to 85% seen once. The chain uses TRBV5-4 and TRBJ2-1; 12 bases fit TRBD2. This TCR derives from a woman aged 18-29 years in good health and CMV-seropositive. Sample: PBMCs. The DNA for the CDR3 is TGTGCCAGCGGCAGGACTAGCGGGACCTACAATGAGCAGTTCTTC. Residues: CASGRTSGTYNEQFF.